The 18 T cell receptor beta chains given below trace back to one sample, sequenced in a study of T cells in Graves' hyperthyroidism and ophthalmopathy. Amplified TCR beta CDR3 regions derived from RNA transcripts. TCR CDR3 underwent first-round RT-PCR with the HTBI primer set. TCRdb redid the calling of the multiplex PCR reads with MiXCR, one entry per CDR3 protein. This sample yields about 520,000 distinct CDR3 sequences, of which approximately 24% are seen a single time; 10% to 12% belongs to the top ten. Sequencing was carried out using blood. The receptors originated from a woman in her 30s with Graves' ophthalmopathy.

The gene calls are TRBV18 and TRBJ1-6, with D perhaps matching TRBD1 (6 bases). Germline V lookup: CDR1 KGHSH, CDR2 LQKENI. The V and J ends lost 2 bases and 6 bases respectively, with 17 bases between them. The CDR3 covers 17 residues. Here the CDR3 DNA reads TGTGCCAGCTCACCAACGGGGGGGCTATTGTCTAATTCACCCCTCCACTTT. It encodes CASSPTGGLLSNSPLHF. Looking up the rest from reference TRBV18 and TRBJ1-6 gives the full variable domain: NAGVMQNPRHLVRRRGQEARLRCSPMKGHSHVYWYRQLPEEGLKFMVYLQKENIIDESGMPKERFSAEFPKEGPSILRIQQVVRGDSAAYFCASSPTGGLLSNSPLHFGNGTRLTVT.

This clonotype has ten or more counts. V is TRBV6-1 and J is TRBJ2-7; TRBD2 is a possible D gene (5 bases). This CDR3 has 13 residues. Deletions cut 7 bases from V and 7 bases from J, with 17 bases between. Germline V gene lookup returns CDR1 MNHNS and CDR2 SASEGT. DNA of the CDR3: TGTGCCAGCACCACACCGGTTTCGGGGGAGCAGTACTTC. It encodes CASTTPVSGEQYF.

The CDR3 coding sequence is TGTGCCAGCAGGCAGGGGGCCGGGTACACCGGGGAGCTGTTTTTT. Its protein product is CASRQGAGYTGELFF. V usage is TRBV28 and J usage is TRBJ2-2, with 8 nucleotides matching TRBD1. The V gene end was trimmed by 6 bases and the J gene end by 3 bases; junction bases not matched to a gene: 6. Germline V lookup: CDR1 MDHEN, CDR2 SYDVKM. The CDR3 length is 15 residues.

In its sample, this clonotype was seen once. The CDR3 sequence is CASRGDGHSNQPQHF. Written as DNA, the CDR3 is TGTGCCAGCAGAGGGGACGGGCATAGCAATCAGCCCCAGCATTTT. The gene calls are TRBV2 and TRBJ1-5; possibly TRBD1 for D (5 bases). Trimming removed 6 bases at V and 0 bases at J, with 12 bases between. This CDR3 has 15 residues. Per the germline V gene, CDR1 is SNHLY and CDR2 is FYNNEI.

This clonotype appeared many times. The V gene is TRBV29-1, the J gene TRBJ2-2; perhaps TRBD2 as D (7 bases). Germline CDR1 SQVTM, CDR2 ANQGSEA. The germline V and J ends were trimmed by 3 bases and 4 bases, with 12 bases remaining between them. The length of the CDR3 is 14 residues. The CDR3 reads CSVDGGASTGELFF. Written as DNA, the CDR3 is TGCAGCGTTGATGGGGGGGCGTCCACCGGGGAGCTGTTTTTT.

Ten or more counts support this clonotype. The rearrangement uses TRBV5-6 and TRBJ2-7; 8 nucleotides match TRBD2. Per the germline V gene, CDR1 is SGHDT and CDR2 is YYEEEE. V gave up 4 bases and J gave up 4 bases; unmatched junction bases: 13. CDR3 length equals 16 residues. The CDR3 DNA sequence: TGTGCCAGCAGCGTCTACGGGGGGGCCAGTGAGTACGAGCAGTACTTC. The encoded protein is CASSVYGGASEYEQYF.

V usage is TRBV28 and J usage is TRBJ2-7; the D gene could be TRBD1 or TRBD2 (7 bases each). Germline CDR1 is MDHEN and CDR2 is SYDVKM. This CDR3 contains 16 residues. V lost 10 bases and J 2 bases, leaving 24 bases between the germline ends. This CDR3 reads CATRRRGRERPYEQYF. In DNA form, the CDR3 reads TGTGCCACCAGAAGGAGGGGGCGGGAGCGACCCTACGAGCAGTACTTC.

This clonotype was seen many times. The J gene is TRBJ1-5, the V gene TRBV24-1; D gene ambiguous. The CDR3 consists of 14 residues. Germline V gene data show CDR1 as KGHDR and CDR2 as SFDVKD. V was clipped by 5 bases and J by 5 bases, with 12 bases between them. The CDR3 here is CATSGSGGDQPQHF. In DNA form, the CDR3 reads TGTGCCACCAGTGGGTCAGGCGGGGATCAGCCCCAGCATTTT.

The gene calls are TRBV30 and TRBJ2-7, with 8 nucleotides matching TRBD2. Per germline, CDR1 GTSNPN and CDR2 SVGIG (reference sequence). V lost 0 bases and J lost 3; bases outside the gene matches: 4. The CDR3 totals 14 residues. The CDR3 coding sequence is TGTGCCTGGAGTGTCACTAGCGGCAGCTACGAGCAGTACTTC. As protein: CAWSVTSGSYEQYF.

The table lists this clonotype with many counts. The CDR3 nucleotides are TGTGCCAGCAGCGGAGCTAGGGAGCAGTACTTC. This sequence encodes CASSGAREQYF. The V and J genes are TRBV27 and TRBJ2-7; D is undetermined. The V gene lost 6 bases and the J gene lost 7 bases, with 10 bases spanning the gap. Germline V gene sequence: CDR1 MNHEY, CDR2 SMNVEV (reference sequence). This CDR3 region has 11 residues.

This clonotype occurred a few times. The rearrangement joins TRBV30 to TRBJ1-1; D call uncertain. Germline assignment: CDR1 GTSNPN and CDR2 SVGIG (reference sequence). This CDR3 contains 11 residues. The V gene lost 6 bases and the J gene lost 1 base, with 6 bases spanning the gap. This chain's CDR3 is CACISNTEAFF. The CDR3 bases are TGTGCCTGTATCTCGAACACTGAAGCTTTCTTT.

This clonotype has just a few counts. The gene calls are TRBV7-9 and TRBJ2-2, with D perhaps TRBD2 (6 bases). V was pared by 5 bases and J by 1 base, with 11 bases between. There are 15 residues in the CDR3. Germline V gene data show CDR1 as SEHNR and CDR2 as FQNEAQ (reference sequence). The chain's CDR3 is CASSAGPLNTGELFF. Written as DNA, the CDR3 is TGTGCCAGCAGCGCGGGACCCCTGAACACCGGGGAGCTGTTTTTT.

This clonotype has ten or more counts. This sequence joins TRBV5-1 and TRBJ2-7; D unclear. V was clipped by 1 base and J by 5 bases, with 10 bases between them. In germline, CDR1 is SGHRS, CDR2 YFSETQ. The CDR3 runs to 13 residues. As DNA, the CDR3 is TGCGCCAGCAGCTTGTTTGAGTCGAACGAGCAGTACTTC. Protein product: CASSLFESNEQYF.

V gene TRBV2 combines with J gene TRBJ2-7; the D gene could be TRBD1 or TRBD2 (5 bases each). Trimming cost V 6 bases and J 3 bases, with 21 bases left between them. CDR1 and CDR2 (germline): SNHLY, FYNNEI. The CDR3 consists of 16 residues. The CDR3 nucleotides are TGTGCCAGCAGCTATGGGAGTTGGGGCAAAAACTACGAGCAGTACTTC. Translating it yields CASSYGSWGKNYEQYF.

This clonotype came up many times. The chain carries TRBV7-9 and TRBJ2-4; D ambiguous. CDR3 length: 13 residues. V was shortened by 5 bases and J by 8 bases, with 13 bases between the two germline ends. Germline V gene data show CDR1 as SEHNR and CDR2 as FQNEAQ (reference sequence). The CDR3 sequence: CASSNSPRDIQYF. CDR3 in DNA: TGTGCCAGCAGCAATAGCCCCCGGGACATTCAGTACTTC.

The chain has TRBV12-3 or TRBV12-4 and TRBJ1-5; unclear D gene. With 3 bases removed from V and 3 bases from J, the gap between germline ends came to 6 bases. The CDR3 length is 13 residues. The CDR3 loop is CASSFAANQPQHF. CDR3 nucleotide sequence: TGTGCCAGCAGTTTCGCCGCCAATCAGCCCCAGCATTTT.

In regard to this clonotype: No DNA is shown, since the ends of the CDR3 on it are uncertain; the CDR3 is the one TCRdb lists. The chain is built from TRBV19 and TRBJ1-1. Ends included, the CDR3 has 13 residues. From germline, CDR1 is LNHDA and CDR2 SQIVND (reference sequence). CDR3 residues: CASTSVFYTDAFF.

The rearrangement links TRBV6-1 to TRBJ2-7; D may be TRBD2 (5 bases). The V and J ends lost 7 bases and 2 bases respectively, with 12 bases between them. Germline assignment: CDR1 MNHNS and CDR2 SASEGT. There are 13 residues in the CDR3. The CDR3 DNA reads as TGTGCCAGCAAAGAGGGATTTACCTACGAGCAGTACTTC. This encodes CASKEGFTYEQYF.